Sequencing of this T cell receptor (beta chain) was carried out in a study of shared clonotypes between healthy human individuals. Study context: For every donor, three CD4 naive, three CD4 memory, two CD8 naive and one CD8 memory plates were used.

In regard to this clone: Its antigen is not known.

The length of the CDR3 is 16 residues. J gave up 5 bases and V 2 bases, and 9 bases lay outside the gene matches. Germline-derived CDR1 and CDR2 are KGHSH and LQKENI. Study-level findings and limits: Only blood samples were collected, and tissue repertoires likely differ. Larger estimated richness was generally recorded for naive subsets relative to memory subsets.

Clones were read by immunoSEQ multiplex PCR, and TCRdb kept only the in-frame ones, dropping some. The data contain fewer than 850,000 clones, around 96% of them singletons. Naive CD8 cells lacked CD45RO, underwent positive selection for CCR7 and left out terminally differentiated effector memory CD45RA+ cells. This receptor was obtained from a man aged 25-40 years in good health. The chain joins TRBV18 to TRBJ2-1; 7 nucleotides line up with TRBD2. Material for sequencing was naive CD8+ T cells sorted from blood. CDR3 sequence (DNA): TGTGCCAGCTCACCAGCCGCAGCGGGACCCCACAATGAGCAGTTCTTC. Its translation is CASSPAAAGPHNEQFF.